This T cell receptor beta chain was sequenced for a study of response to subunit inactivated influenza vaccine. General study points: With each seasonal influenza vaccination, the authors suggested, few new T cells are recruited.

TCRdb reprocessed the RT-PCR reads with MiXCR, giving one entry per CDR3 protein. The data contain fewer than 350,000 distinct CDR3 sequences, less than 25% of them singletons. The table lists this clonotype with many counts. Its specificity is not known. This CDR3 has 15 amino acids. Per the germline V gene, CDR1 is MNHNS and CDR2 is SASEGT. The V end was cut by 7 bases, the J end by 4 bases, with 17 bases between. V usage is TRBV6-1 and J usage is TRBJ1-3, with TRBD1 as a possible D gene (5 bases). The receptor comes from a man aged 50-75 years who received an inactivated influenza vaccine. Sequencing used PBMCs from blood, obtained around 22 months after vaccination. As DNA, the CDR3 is TGTGCCAGCATCCCTTTGGGGGGATCAGGAAACACCATATATTTT. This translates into CASIPLGGSGNTIYF.